These 3 T cell receptor beta chains originate from one sample sequenced in a study of blood T cell repertoires in COVID-19. Data came from immunoSEQ multiplex PCR; TCRdb stores just in-frame clones and leaves some out. The sample has roughly 24,000 clones; less than 90% are singletons. The sequenced material came from peripheral blood. All receptors derive from a man in his 70s with COVID-19, enrolled during active disease.

V usage is TRBV25-1 and J usage is TRBJ1-2, with D tentatively TRBD1 (5 bases). The CDR3 is 12 residues long. CDR1 is MGHDK and CDR2 is SYGVNS in the germline V gene. With 4 bases removed from V and 7 bases from J, the gap between germline ends came to 10 bases. In DNA, the CDR3 is TGTGCCAGCAGTGGGGGGAGGGGTGGCTACACCTTC. This gives the protein CASSGGRGGYTF.

CDR3 DNA: TGTGCCAGCACCCTTGACTGGTCCTACAATGAGCAGTTCTTC. Translated: CASTLDWSYNEQFF. The chain links TRBV7-2 to TRBJ2-1; no clear D gene. The germline CDR1 and CDR2 sequences are SGHTA and FQGNSA. Trimming took off 7 bases at V and 1 base at J, with 11 bases between the two ends. The CDR3 spans 14 residues.

This clone has only one observation. This rearrangement joins TRBV30 to TRBJ1-1; D remains unclear. This CDR3 spans 13 amino acids. The germline CDR1 and CDR2 sequences are GTSNPN and SVGIG (reference sequence). V gave up 3 bases and J gave up 0 bases, with 8 bases separating them. The DNA of the CDR3 is TGTGCCTGGAGGATGACTATGAACACTGAAGCTTTCTTT. It translates to CAWRMTMNTEAFF.